This T cell receptor (beta chain) was identified in a study of early T cells in non-severe SARS-CoV-2 infection. About the study: Chains were not paired, and sequencing was done on bulk RNA from unsorted whole blood.

Each single cDNA molecule received a unique molecular identifier. Each CDR3 protein gets one entry after TCRdb re-called the 5' RACE reads with MiXCR. The sample carries 15,000 to 20,000 distinct CDR3 sequences, approximately 6.2% recorded once. Study results and limitations: Private and CD4 specificities were missed by VDJdb matching, which favored anti-spike CD8 responses.

The CDR3 length is 16 residues. Unmatched junction bases numbered 9, after V lost 7 bases and J lost 6 bases. This clonotype was observed many times. Its antigen is not identified. The source of this sequence is an adult who was a healthcare worker with PCR-confirmed SARS-CoV-2 infection or an uninfected control (not recorded which). Sequenced sample: whole blood. The chain couples TRBV12-3 or TRBV12-4 to TRBJ2-1; 13 bases are a match to TRBD2. The CDR3 sequence: CASTRTSGGGVNEQFF. Written as DNA, the CDR3 is TGTGCCAGCACCAGGACTAGCGGGGGAGGGGTCAATGAGCAGTTCTTC.